Following are 17 T cell receptor beta chains from one sample sequenced in a study of shared clonotypes between healthy human individuals. This table comes from immunoSEQ multiplex PCR, and its TCRdb copy is limited to in-frame clones, with some not included. The table records a few hundred thousand clones, approximately 97% of them present only once. The sample comprised naive CD4+ T cells sorted from blood. The subset denotes: CD45RA+ positively selected. The receptor set was obtained from a woman between 25 and 40 years old in good health.

The gene calls are TRBV11-1 and TRBJ2-7; TRBD1 is a possible D gene (6 bases). This CDR3 comprises 15 residues. Germline CDR1 SGHAT, CDR2 FQDESV (reference sequence). With 5 bases removed from V and 6 bases from J, the gap between germline ends came to 20 bases. CDR3 in DNA: TGTGCCAGCAGCAGTCAGGGGCTTCTCGGTTCCGAGCAGTACTTC. Protein: CASSSQGLLGSEQYF.

The chain links TRBV28 to TRBJ1-2, with D possibly matching TRBD1 (6 bases). Germline V gene lookup returns CDR1 MDHEN and CDR2 SYDVKM. Trimming left V 4 bases short and J 8 bases short, with 14 bases between. This CDR3 has 13 amino acids. This CDR3 is CASSSTGPGGYTF. For the CDR3, the DNA is TGTGCCAGCAGTTCAACAGGGCCGGGGGGCTACACCTTC.

CDR3 loop: CASSRWTGGTDTQYF. CDR3 in DNA: TGTGCCAGCAGCCGCTGGACAGGTGGCACAGATACGCAGTATTTT. The J gene is TRBJ2-3, the V gene TRBV14, with 7 bases matching TRBD1. Germline-derived CDR1 and CDR2 are SGHDN and FVKESK. The CDR3 has 15 amino acids. Trimming cost V 4 bases and J 1 base; bases outside gene matches: 5. The full variable domain, rest sourced from reference TRBV14 and TRBJ2-3, is EAGVTQFPSHSVIEKGQTVTLRCDPISGHDNLYWYRRVMGKEIKFLLHFVKESKQDESGMPNNRFLAERTGGTYSTLKVQPAELEDSGVYFCASSRWTGGTDTQYFGPGTRLTVL.

The chain couples TRBV7-9 to TRBJ2-5; D unclear. CDR3 length: 15 residues. V was trimmed by 1 base and J by 5 bases, leaving 14 bases between them. CDR1 and CDR2 from the germline V gene are SEHNR and FQNEAQ (reference sequence). This CDR3 reads CASSLGGIDGETQYF. CDR3 nucleotide sequence: TGTGCCAGCAGCTTAGGGGGAATTGACGGGGAGACCCAGTACTTC.

In this sample, this clone turned up once. The chain couples TRBV28 to TRBJ1-3, with D unresolved. The germline V and J ends were trimmed by 1 base and 0 bases, with 10 bases remaining between them. The CDR3 covers 16 residues. CDR1 is MDHEN and CDR2 is SYDVKM in the germline V gene. CDR3 sequence reads: CASSLLSQFSGNTIYF. Written as DNA, the CDR3 is TGTGCCAGCAGTTTATTAAGCCAGTTCTCTGGAAACACCATATATTTT.

The rearrangement links TRBV27 to TRBJ1-1, with TRBD1 as a possible D gene (6 bases). The CDR3 is made up of 17 amino acids. V was cut by 6 bases and J by 5 bases, with 25 bases left in between. The germline gives CDR1 MNHEY, CDR2 SMNVEV (reference sequence). The CDR3 protein is CASSRRHFRGGGTEAFF. CDR3 bases: TGTGCCAGCAGCCGACGCCACTTCAGGGGAGGTGGGACTGAAGCTTTCTTT.

This chain joins TRBV5-1 and TRBJ2-4; perhaps TRBD1 as D (5 bases). Germline V CDR1 and CDR2: SGHRS, YFSETQ. This CDR3 spans 14 amino acids. V lost 8 bases and J lost 6, with 18 bases in between. The CDR3 loop is CASSPVTQGNIQYF. CDR3 DNA sequence: TGCGCCAGTAGCCCAGTGACGCAGGGAAACATTCAGTACTTC.

The chain has TRBV2 and TRBJ2-7; 12 bases match TRBD1. The germline V gene has CDR1 SNHLY and CDR2 FYNNEI. V was clipped by 6 bases and J by 7 bases; unmatched bases: 7. This CDR3 has 14 residues. The chain's CDR3 is CASSRDRGRWEQYF. As DNA, the CDR3 is TGTGCCAGCAGCCGGGACAGGGGGCGCTGGGAGCAGTACTTC.

The J gene is TRBJ2-2, the V gene TRBV18, with D perhaps TRBD1 (6 bases). Germline CDR1 is KGHSH and CDR2 is LQKENI. Trimming stripped 4 bases from V and 7 bases from J, with 13 bases between. This CDR3 spans 14 amino acids. The CDR3 region is CASSRETGHGELFF. The CDR3 region has the DNA TGTGCCAGCTCACGCGAGACAGGTCACGGGGAGCTGTTTTTT.

The chain is built from TRBV5-4 and TRBJ2-2; D is unresolved. There are 12 residues in the CDR3. The V and J ends lost 2 bases and 3 bases respectively, with 2 bases between them. CDR1 is SGHNT and CDR2 is YYREEE in the germline V gene (reference sequence). The CDR3 is CASSFDTGELFF. CDR3 bases: TGTGCCAGCAGCTTTGACACCGGGGAGCTGTTTTTT.

The chain joins TRBV25-1 to TRBJ1-2; 12 bases are shared with TRBD1. This CDR3 is built from 17 residues. The junction had 10 bases not matched to a gene; V was cut back by 4 bases and J by 4 bases. Looked up from germline, CDR1 is MGHDK and CDR2 is SYGVNS. CDR3 protein: CASSGPGQGARGYGYTF. The CDR3 nucleotides are TGTGCCAGCAGTGGTCCGGGACAGGGGGCGCGGGGCTATGGCTACACCTTC.

The chain joins TRBV19 to TRBJ1-5, with 7 bases fitting TRBD1. This CDR3 spans 16 amino acids. The germline gives CDR1 LNHDA, CDR2 SQIVND (reference sequence). Losses at the gene ends were 0 bases for V and 2 bases for J; bases not matched to a gene: 4. This CDR3 reads CASSIEKGAGNQPQHF. The CDR3 bases are TGTGCCAGTAGTATAGAAAAGGGGGCAGGCAATCAGCCCCAGCATTTT.

This clone came up once. V and J are TRBV6-1 and TRBJ1-5, with a tentative D call TRBD1 (5 bases). V lost 4 bases, J lost 8 bases, and 12 bases lay in between. The germline CDR1 and CDR2 sequences are MNHNS and SASEGT. The CDR3 runs 13 residues. The DNA of the CDR3 is TGTGCCAGCAGTGCCCAGTTGGACAAGCCCCAGCATTTT. Amino acid sequence: CASSAQLDKPQHF.

This clone was counted a single time. This chain uses TRBV6-5 with TRBJ2-1, with 11 bases that match TRBD2. The germline CDR1 and CDR2 sequences are MNHEY and SVGAGI. This CDR3 has 15 residues. V shed 6 bases and J 5 bases; nucleotides not matched to a gene: 6. The CDR3 DNA follows: TGTGCCAGCAGATTCCTAGCGGGAGGTGACAATGAGCAGTTCTTC. Protein: CASRFLAGGDNEQFF.

This chain links TRBV13 with TRBJ2-1; 9 bases fit TRBD1. The ends lost 3 bases at V and 5 bases at J; junction bases unmatched: 2. The CDR3 has 14 residues. The germline V gene has CDR1 PRHDT and CDR2 FYEKMQ (reference sequence). The CDR3 reads CASSFRDRDNEQFF. The CDR3 region has the DNA TGTGCCAGCAGCTTCCGGGACAGGGACAATGAGCAGTTCTTC. Looking up the rest from reference TRBV13 and TRBJ2-1 gives the full variable domain: AAGVIQSPRHLIKEKRETATLKCYPIPRHDTVYWYQQGPGQDPQFLISFYEKMQSDKGSIPDRFSAQQFSDYHSELNMSSLELGDSALYFCASSFRDRDNEQFFGPGTRLTVL.

V gene TRBV28 combines with J gene TRBJ2-7; D not resolved. Germline CDR1 is MDHEN and CDR2 is SYDVKM. The CDR3 consists of 13 residues. V was pared by 5 bases and J by 2 bases, with 10 bases between. The CDR3 is CASSRDMPYEQYF. The CDR3 coding sequence is TGTGCCAGCAGTCGAGATATGCCCTACGAGCAGTACTTC.

This rearrangement joins TRBV5-1 to TRBJ2-2; TRBD1 might be the D (6 bases). V lost 4 bases, J lost 0 bases, and 13 bases lay in between. The germline CDR1 and CDR2 sequences are SGHRS and YFSETQ. The length of the CDR3 is 16 residues. The CDR3 DNA follows: TGCGCCAGCAGCATAGCCGGGACAACGAACACCGGGGAGCTGTTTTTT. The encoded protein is CASSIAGTTNTGELFF. Supplemented by reference TRBV5-1 and TRBJ2-2, the full variable domain reads KAGVTQTPRYLIKTRGQQVTLSCSPISGHRSVSWYQQTPGQGLQFLFEYFSETQRNKGNFPGRFSGRQFSNSRSEMNVSTLELGDSALYLCASSIAGTTNTGELFFGEGSRLTVL.